This section outlines one TCR beta chain sequence together with its context. This entry comes from a study of Ad26.COV2.S vaccination and SARS-CoV-2 variants. Documented treatment: around 19 received Ad26.COV2.S at low or high dose, single or two shots; several received placebo; per-sample allocation not given. The samples were gathered on day 63 after the first injection of vaccine or placebo. The CDR3 covers 16 residues. The junction had 6 bases not matched to a gene; V was cut back by 0 bases and J by 4 bases. Germline lookup yields CDR1 MGHRA and CDR2 YSYEKL. Here immunoSEQ multiplex PCR was the method, and the copy in TCRdb shows in-frame clones only, minus some. The repertoire holds around 300,000 clones, with about 85% as singletons.

The TCR was taken from a person between 18 and 60 years old who received the Ad26.COV2.S COVID-19 vaccine or a placebo. The rearrangement links TRBV4-1 to TRBJ1-5; 7 positions agree with TRBD1. This specimen consisted of peripheral blood, obtained in a trial of Ad26.COV2.S vaccine versus placebo. This chain's CDR3 is CASSQDRGQPNQPQHF. In DNA form, the CDR3 reads TGCGCCAGCAGCCAAGATAGGGGACAGCCGAATCAGCCCCAGCATTTT.